Shown below are 9 T cell receptor beta chains from a single sample sequenced in a study of breast tumors, draining lymph nodes, adjacent tissues. The lymph nodes were axillary draining lymph nodes from breast cancer patients. TCRdb called the multiplex PCR reads again in MiXCR, with one record for every CDR3 protein. This table holds more than 200,000 distinct CDR3 sequences, roughly 32% found once. Source material: axillary lymph node tissue. These receptors were collected from a female donor with breast cancer. Some clones in this sample may be carry-over from other donors' samples.

This chain links TRBV6-6 with TRBJ2-3; TRBD2 agrees at 7 bases. The CDR3 length is 14 residues. Looked up from germline, CDR1 is MNHNY and CDR2 is SVGAGI (reference sequence). The V segment lost 5 bases and the J segment 2 bases; nucleotides outside the gene matches: 4. The CDR3 nucleotides read TGTGCCAGCAGTCCCAGGGACTACACAGATACGCAGTATTTT. It is translated as CASSPRDYTDTQYF.

There are a few counts of this clonotype. The chain employs TRBV27 and TRBJ2-7; TRBD2 is a possible D gene (6 bases). CDR1 MNHEY and CDR2 SMNVEV come from the germline V gene (reference sequence). This CDR3 is 15 amino acids long. The germline V and J ends were trimmed by 2 bases and 0 bases, with 11 bases remaining between them. CDR3 sequence (DNA): TGTGCCAGCAGTTTAAGTGGGGGGAGCTCCTACGAGCAGTACTTC. This gives the protein CASSLSGGSSYEQYF.

This rearrangement joins TRBV7-9 to TRBJ1-1; D gene unclear. This CDR3 is 12 amino acids long. Per germline, CDR1 SEHNR and CDR2 FQNEAQ (reference sequence). The V end was cut by 2 bases, the J end by 3 bases, with 4 bases between. Here the CDR3 reads CASSLSYTEAFF. CDR3 DNA sequence: TGTGCCAGCAGCTTATCGTACACTGAAGCTTTCTTT.

With respect to this clonotype: Since a much larger clone is just one base distant, this may be a read error. DNA for the CDR3: TGTGCCAGTAGTATTAAGGGGACAGGAGCTTCCTTT. Protein product: CASSIKGTGASF. The rearrangement uses TRBV19 and TRBJ1-1; 8 bases fit TRBD1. This CDR3 region has 12 residues. The germline CDR1 and CDR2 sequences are LNHDA and SQIVND (reference sequence).

On this clonotype: With a much larger clone just one base away, this may be a read error. This chain connects TRBV6-5 to TRBJ1-2, with 8 nucleotides matching TRBD1. This CDR3 comprises 14 residues. The ends lost 4 bases at V and 9 bases at J; junction bases unmatched: 10. CDR1 MNHEY and CDR2 SVGAGI come from the germline V gene. The CDR3 loop reads CASSSADRERSYTF. The DNA for the CDR3 is TGTGCCAGCAGTTCCGCGGACAGGGAAAGGAGCTACACCTTC.

The sample holds many counts of this clonotype. The V gene is TRBV18, the J gene TRBJ2-7; D might be TRBD1 (5 bases). This CDR3 has 14 amino acids. The germline V gene has CDR1 KGHSH and CDR2 LQKENI. Trimming took off 2 bases at V and 1 base at J, with 9 bases between the two ends. CDR3 in amino acids: CASSPKTASYEQYF. The CDR3 DNA is TGTGCCAGCTCACCAAAGACAGCGTCCTACGAGCAGTACTTC. The full variable domain, rest sourced from reference TRBV18 and TRBJ2-7, is NAGVMQNPRHLVRRRGQEARLRCSPMKGHSHVYWYRQLPEEGLKFMVYLQKENIIDESGMPKERFSAEFPKEGPSILRIQQVVRGDSAAYFCASSPKTASYEQYFGPGTRLTVT.

This clonotype appeared many times. The CDR3 loop is CASSEAATGSYGYTF. The CDR3 coding sequence is TGTGCCAGCAGTGAAGCGGCTACAGGGTCTTATGGCTACACCTTC. The chain employs TRBV6-1 and TRBJ1-2, with D maybe TRBD1 (6 bases). Germline V gene sequence: CDR1 MNHNS, CDR2 SASEGT. The V end was cut by 0 bases, the J end by 5 bases, with 13 bases between. CDR3 length: 15 amino acids.

This clonotype was found many times. This sequence joins TRBV9 and TRBJ2-7; TRBD1 matches at 7 bases. V shed 3 bases and J 4 bases; nucleotides not matched to a gene: 10. The CDR3 is 15 amino acids. Per the germline V gene, CDR1 is SGDLS and CDR2 is YYNGEE. The CDR3 DNA sequence: TGTGCCAGCAGCGGACAGGGTGGCCAGTTTTACGAGCAGTACTTC. It is translated as CASSGQGGQFYEQYF.

This clonotype was picked up many times. The V and J genes are TRBV7-6 and TRBJ2-2; D not resolved. Trimming left V 1 base short and J 0 bases short, with 9 bases between. CDR1 and CDR2 from the germline V gene are SGHVS and FNYEAQ. The CDR3 covers 16 residues. The CDR3 coding sequence is TGTGCCAGCAGCTTAGAGGCCCGGACGAACACCGGGGAGCTGTTTTTT. This sequence encodes CASSLEARTNTGELFF.